Below are 19 T cell receptor beta chains sequenced from a single sample in a study of OX40 agonist ivuxolimab in advanced cancers. Libraries came from the immunoSEQ multiplex PCR assay. The table comes from immuneACCESS by way of TCRdb, which keeps in-frame sequences with V and J called. Part of the clones is missing from these tables; in studies checked, under half for an unresolved V gene and the rest for unknown reasons. A total of some 40,000 clones appear in this sample, 80% of them only once. The top ten hold 8% to 10% of the sample. The sample was CD4+ or CD8+ T cells sorted from blood, taken in a trial of the OX40 agonist ivuxolimab. Receptor source: an adult with an advanced solid tumor such as melanoma, head and neck, liver or kidney cancer.

The J gene is TRBJ2-5, the V gene TRBV4-1; 8 positions match TRBD1. There are 15 residues in the CDR3. The V and J ends lost 1 base and 6 bases, in that order; junction bases with no gene match: 7. Per germline, CDR1 MGHRA and CDR2 YSYEKL. CDR3 region: CASSQVGQGGQTQYF. DNA for the CDR3: TGCGCCAGCAGCCAAGTCGGACAGGGAGGACAGACCCAGTACTTC.

The gene calls are TRBV5-6 and TRBJ1-3; D remains unclear. The germline V and J ends were trimmed by 4 bases and 2 bases, with 16 bases remaining between them. In germline, CDR1 is SGHDT, CDR2 YYEEEE. The CDR3 runs 16 residues. This chain's CDR3 is CASSPAPSTPGNTIYF. The CDR3 nucleotides read TGTGCCAGCAGCCCCGCCCCATCTACCCCTGGAAACACCATATATTTT.

In this sample, this clone turned up once. V is TRBV7-6 and J is TRBJ2-5; D is possibly TRBD1 or TRBD2 (6 bases each). The CDR3 consists of 15 residues. CDR1 SGHVS and CDR2 FNYEAQ come from the germline V gene. Trimming took off 5 bases at V and 5 bases at J, with 18 bases between the two ends. CDR3 sequence (DNA): TGTGCCAGCAGCCCTAGGAATACAGGGAGGGAGACCCAGTACTTC. Protein: CASSPRNTGRETQYF.

This clone was detected once. The chain combines TRBV28 with TRBJ1-3; D is perhaps TRBD1 (5 bases). CDR1 MDHEN and CDR2 SYDVKM come from the germline V gene. V shed 6 bases and J shed 4 bases, with 16 bases lying between them. This CDR3 has 15 residues. DNA for the CDR3: TGTGCCAGCAGCCCGAGGGGTATGGGGGGAAACACCATATATTTT. Translated: CASSPRGMGGNTIYF.

The V gene is TRBV18, the J gene TRBJ2-7, with D hard to call. This CDR3 is 13 amino acids long. CDR1 and CDR2 (germline): KGHSH, LQKENI. The V end was cut by 3 bases, the J end by 2 bases, with 8 bases between. The CDR3 region has the DNA TGTGCCAGCTCACCGGTGCAGCCCTACGAGCAGTACTTC. This translates into CASSPVQPYEQYF.

V is TRBV28 and J is TRBJ2-5; D might be TRBD2 (6 bases). The V end was cut by 2 bases, the J end by 3 bases, with 7 bases between. The germline CDR1 and CDR2 sequences are MDHEN and SYDVKM. The CDR3 has 13 amino acids. The DNA of the CDR3 is TGTGCCAGCAGTTTAGGCGGGAAAGAGACCCAGTACTTC. Its protein is CASSLGGKETQYF.

J is TRBJ1-2 and V is TRBV21-1; the table calls TRBD1, which could not be checked here. TRBV21-1 is termed a pseudogene. This CDR3 contains 16 residues. CDR3 nucleotides: TGTGCCAGCAGCAAAGCCCCCGTGGGGCAGGGCGGTGGCTACACCTTC. As protein: CASSKAPVGQGGGYTF.

This clone came up a few times. This rearrangement joins TRBV7-9 to TRBJ2-7, with unresolved D. This CDR3 contains 11 residues. The V gene lost 1 base and the J gene lost 5 bases, with 3 bases spanning the gap. Germline V lookup: CDR1 SEHNR, CDR2 FQNEAQ (reference sequence). The CDR3: CASSLGDEQYF. The DNA for the CDR3 is TGTGCCAGCAGCTTAGGGGACGAGCAGTACTTC.

This chain uses TRBV7-9 with TRBJ2-1, with D possibly being TRBD1 (8 bases). Germline V gene data show CDR1 as SEHNR and CDR2 as FQNEAQ (reference sequence). V shed 8 bases and J shed 5 bases, with 16 bases lying between them. The CDR3 sequence is 14 residues long. The CDR3 DNA sequence: TGTGCCAGCGACACAGGGGGGGCAAACAATGAGCAGTTCTTC. The encoded protein is CASDTGGANNEQFF.

The chain employs TRBV11-2 and TRBJ2-5; D is uncertain. The CDR3 is made up of 12 amino acids. CDR1 and CDR2 from the germline V gene are SGHAT and FQNNGV. The V end was cut by 1 base, the J end by 3 bases, with 3 bases between. In DNA form, the CDR3 reads TGTGCCAGCAGCTTAGTGAAAGAGACCCAGTACTTC. Encoded protein: CASSLVKETQYF.

V and J are TRBV4-1 and TRBJ1-2; TRBD1 matches 10 bases. This CDR3 has 15 residues. After removal of 5 bases from V and 4 bases from J, the junction contained 7 bases not matched to a gene. CDR1 MGHRA and CDR2 YSYEKL come from the germline V gene. The CDR3 nucleotides are TGCGCCAGCAGCGACCCGGGACAGGGGATCTATGGCTACACCTTC. Translated, it gives CASSDPGQGIYGYTF.

This clone was detected a few times. The V gene is TRBV28, the J gene TRBJ1-5; D is possibly TRBD1 (5 bases). V lost 2 bases, J lost 6 bases, and 14 bases lay in between. CDR1 is MDHEN and CDR2 is SYDVKM in the germline V gene. This CDR3 comprises 15 residues. The CDR3 here is CASSLGGDRGQPQHF. The CDR3 region has the DNA TGTGCCAGCAGTTTAGGAGGGGATAGGGGTCAGCCCCAGCATTTT.

V is TRBV2 and J is TRBJ2-7; D perhaps matches TRBD2 (6 bases). Trimming pared 6 bases from V and 1 base from J, leaving 16 bases between. The CDR3 runs to 15 residues. Germline V lookup: CDR1 SNHLY, CDR2 FYNNEI. CDR3 residues: CASSPRKAGSYEQYF. In DNA, the CDR3 is TGTGCCAGCAGCCCACGCAAAGCGGGTTCCTACGAGCAGTACTTC.

CDR3 amino acids: CASSLEPLYEQYF. The CDR3 DNA is TGCGCCAGCAGCTTGGAGCCCCTCTACGAGCAGTACTTC. V gene TRBV5-1 combines with J gene TRBJ2-7; unclear D gene. Germline assignment: CDR1 SGHRS and CDR2 YFSETQ. V dropped 0 bases and J dropped 3 bases, with 7 bases sitting between them. The CDR3 is made up of 13 amino acids.

This clone was seen more than once but under ten times. The rearrangement uses TRBV7-2 and TRBJ2-1; unclear D gene. The germline gives CDR1 SGHTA, CDR2 FQGNSA. V was pared by 4 bases and J by 3 bases, with 16 bases between. The CDR3 runs to 16 residues. In DNA form, the CDR3 reads TGTGCCAGCAGCTCCCGAAGGCGACCCAACTACAATGAGCAGTTCTTC. Its protein product is CASSSRRRPNYNEQFF.

This rearrangement joins TRBV9 to TRBJ1-1, with 8 bases that match TRBD1. Trimming took 3 bases from V and 5 from J; bases not matched to a gene: 9. Germline loops: CDR1 SGDLS, CDR2 YYNGEE. The CDR3 loop spans 15 amino acids. The chain's CDR3 is CASSATWTGQTEAFF. The CDR3 DNA reads TGTGCCAGCAGCGCGACTTGGACAGGGCAAACTGAAGCTTTCTTT.

The rearrangement uses TRBV6-1 and TRBJ2-7; D call uncertain. Trimming cost V 8 bases and J 6 bases, with 11 bases left between them. This CDR3 comprises 11 residues. CDR1 is MNHNS, CDR2 SASEGT, per germline. The CDR3 loop reads CASLRSREQYF. CDR3 coding DNA: TGTGCCAGCTTGAGGAGCCGCGAGCAGTACTTC.

This chain connects TRBV5-1 to TRBJ2-7, with 11 bases aligning to TRBD1. Trimming removed 2 bases from V and 5 bases from J; junction bases left unmatched: 6. CDR1 is SGHRS and CDR2 is YFSETQ in the germline V gene. The CDR3 sequence is 15 residues long. This CDR3 reads CASSFQGQGDHEQYF. In DNA form, the CDR3 reads TGCGCCAGCAGCTTCCAGGGACAGGGGGACCACGAGCAGTACTTC.

This clone is a singleton in its sample. The rearrangement joins TRBV15 to TRBJ2-1; 15 bases align to TRBD2. V gave up 0 bases and J gave up 5 bases; unmatched junction bases: 5. Germline lookup yields CDR1 LNHNV and CDR2 YYDKDF (reference sequence). The CDR3 contains 18 residues. CDR3 residues: CATSREGLAGGPNNEQFF. In DNA form, the CDR3 reads TGTGCCACCAGCAGAGAGGGACTAGCGGGGGGCCCTAACAATGAGCAGTTCTTC.